This TCR beta chain was sequenced for a study of T-cell memory formation after mild COVID-19. Using its own MiXCR run on the 5' RACE reads, TCRdb lists one record per CDR3 protein. The sample has about 360,000 distinct CDR3 sequences, approximately 15% seen once; the top ten hold around a fifth. Germline CDR1 and CDR2: MNHNY and SVGAGI (reference sequence). V lost 2 bases to trimming and J lost 2 bases, with 13 bases between them. The CDR3 runs to 16 residues. This chain joins TRBV6-6 and TRBJ2-4; perhaps TRBD1 as D (6 bases). Sequencing was done on a sample of PBMCs or a T cell subset sorted from them (not recorded which). The TCR originated in a man between 18 and 35 years old who had mild COVID-19 (a few samples of this study predate the infection). Cell type and time point are not known. The CDR3 sequence is CASSYGQGWTKNIQYF. In DNA, the CDR3 is TGTGCCAGCAGTTACGGTCAGGGGTGGACCAAAAACATTCAGTACTTC.